This T cell receptor (beta chain) appears in the sequencing data of a study of T-cell reconstitution after alpha-beta-depleted transplantation in children. This sample's TCRbeta library carried unique molecular identifier barcodes. MiXCR, applied by TCRdb to the PCR reads, yields one record per CDR3 protein. The sample holds approximately 590,000 distinct CDR3 sequences, about 10% seen once. The length of the CDR3 is 14 residues. Deletions cut 1 base from V and 4 bases from J, with 10 bases between. This chain links TRBV12-3 or TRBV12-4 with TRBJ1-2; weak D call: TRBD1 (6 bases). Here the sequenced sample was PBMCs from the stem cell graft donor, taken from the stem cell graft. The receptor comes from a human donor who donated a stem cell graft to a child with acute myeloid leukemia. As DNA, the CDR3 is TGTGCCAGCAGTTTAGAAACAGGGCTCTATGGCTACACCTTC. Translated: CASSLETGLYGYTF.